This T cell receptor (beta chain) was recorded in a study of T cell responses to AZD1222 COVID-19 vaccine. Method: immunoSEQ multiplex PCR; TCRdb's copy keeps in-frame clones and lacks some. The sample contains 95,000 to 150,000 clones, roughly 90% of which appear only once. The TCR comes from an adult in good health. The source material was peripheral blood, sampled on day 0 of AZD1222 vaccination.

The CDR3: CASSLKIGTSGGRETQYF. The CDR3 region has the DNA TGCGCCAGCAGCCTGAAGATTGGGACTAGCGGTGGCAGGGAGACCCAGTACTTC. The chain carries TRBV4-1 and TRBJ2-5, with 11 bases aligning to TRBD2. With 4 bases clipped from V and 5 bases from J, the junction kept 15 bases outside the gene matches. The CDR3 has 18 residues. Germline CDR1 and CDR2: MGHRA and YSYEKL.